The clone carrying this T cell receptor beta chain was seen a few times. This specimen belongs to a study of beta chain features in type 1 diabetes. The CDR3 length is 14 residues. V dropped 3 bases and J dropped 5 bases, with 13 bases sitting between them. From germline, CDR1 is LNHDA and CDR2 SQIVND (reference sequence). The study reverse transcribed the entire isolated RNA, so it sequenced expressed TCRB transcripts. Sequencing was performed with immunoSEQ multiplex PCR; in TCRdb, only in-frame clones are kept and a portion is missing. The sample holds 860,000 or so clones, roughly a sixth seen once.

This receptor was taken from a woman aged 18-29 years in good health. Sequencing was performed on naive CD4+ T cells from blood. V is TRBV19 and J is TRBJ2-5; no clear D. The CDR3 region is CASSIHLRSETQYF. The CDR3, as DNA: TGTGCCAGTAGTATCCATCTTCGGAGTGAGACCCAGTACTTC.